This passage covers 31 T cell receptor beta chains from one sample sequenced in a study of OX40 agonist ivuxolimab in advanced cancers. Some clones are missing from TCRdb's copy, which holds only in-frame ones; the method was immunoSEQ multiplex PCR. This table holds some 12,000 clones, about 80% found once. Sequenced material: CD4+ or CD8+ T cells sorted from blood, taken in a trial of the OX40 agonist ivuxolimab. These receptors originate from an adult with an advanced solid tumor such as melanoma, head and neck, liver or kidney cancer.

This chain links TRBV27 with TRBJ1-1; 7 bases are shared with TRBD1. V dropped 5 bases and J dropped 10; count of bases not matched to a gene: 13. Per the germline V gene, CDR1 is MNHEY and CDR2 is SMNVEV (reference sequence). CDR3 length: 14 residues. The CDR3 reads CASSTLTGVFAAFF. CDR3 in DNA: TGTGCCAGCAGTACGCTCACAGGGGTCTTTGCAGCTTTCTTT.

The J gene is TRBJ2-7, the V gene TRBV28; possible D gene TRBD2, 5 bases. Germline CDR1 is MDHEN and CDR2 is SYDVKM. V was cut by 3 bases and J by 1 base, with 10 bases left in between. The CDR3 is 14 residues long. The CDR3: CASSFSDLSYEQYF. The CDR3 DNA is TGTGCCAGCAGTTTCTCGGACTTGTCCTACGAGCAGTACTTC.

This CDR3 reads CASSPEDRNYGYTF. CDR3 DNA sequence: TGCGCCAGCAGCCCGGAGGACAGGAACTATGGCTACACCTTC. This rearrangement joins TRBV4-3 to TRBJ1-2, with TRBD1 identical over 7 bases. From germline, CDR1 is LGHNA and CDR2 YSLEER. The CDR3 has 14 residues. Trimming at V came to 4 bases and at J to 2 bases, leaving 4 bases not matched to a gene.

V gene TRBV5-1 combines with J gene TRBJ2-7; D possibly corresponds to TRBD1 (6 bases). V was shortened by 5 bases and J by 5 bases, with 17 bases between the two germline ends. The CDR3 consists of 14 residues. Germline V gives CDR1 SGHRS, CDR2 YFSETQ. CDR3 nucleotide sequence: TGCGCCAGCAGGAGGGGGTCTAGCCCGGACGAGCAGTACTTC. Its translation is CASRRGSSPDEQYF.

The chain combines TRBV23-1 with TRBJ1-1; weak D call: TRBD1 (6 bases). TRBV23-1 is known as an ORF, though its function is uncertain. Trimming pared 0 bases from V and 4 bases from J, leaving 12 bases between. This CDR3 has 15 amino acids. CDR3 protein: CASSQSKDSPTEAFF. The CDR3 DNA follows: TGCGCCAGCAGTCAATCCAAGGACAGCCCCACTGAAGCTTTCTTT.

V gene TRBV19 combines with J gene TRBJ1-1; D is unresolved. CDR1 and CDR2 from the germline V gene are LNHDA and SQIVND (reference sequence). V was trimmed by 3 bases and J by 0 bases, leaving 8 bases between them. The CDR3 length is 14 residues. DNA for the CDR3: TGTGCCAGTAGTATCGGCCCCGTGAACACTGAAGCTTTCTTT. Translation gives CASSIGPVNTEAFF.

The V call is TRBV27, the J call TRBJ1-4, with D unclear. The length of the CDR3 is 15 residues. Per the germline V gene, CDR1 is MNHEY and CDR2 is SMNVEV (reference sequence). Trimming took off 7 bases at V and 2 bases at J, with 14 bases between the two ends. The CDR3 is CASIGRYATNEKLFF. CDR3 coding DNA: TGTGCCAGCATTGGCCGCTATGCGACTAATGAAAAACTGTTTTTT.

This rearrangement joins TRBV5-5 to TRBJ2-3; the D is unclear. The CDR3 contains 13 residues. V lost 0 bases and J 5 bases, leaving 7 bases between the germline ends. Germline CDR1 SGHKS, CDR2 YYEKEE (reference sequence). In nucleotides, the CDR3 is TGTGCCAGCAGCTTGGGGGGTGAAGATACGCAGTATTTT. This sequence encodes CASSLGGEDTQYF.

The chain is built from TRBV29-1 and TRBJ2-7, with 8 bases fitting TRBD2. Germline values: CDR1 SQVTM, CDR2 ANQGSEA. J gave up 4 bases and V 7 bases, and 12 bases lay outside the gene matches. The CDR3 is 14 residues long. DNA of the CDR3: TGCAGCGGCCGGGGGGGGGACACCGGTTACGAGCAGTACTTC. This translates into CSGRGGDTGYEQYF.

The rearrangement uses TRBV5-4 and TRBJ2-7; D call uncertain. The CDR3 has 13 residues. The V gene's germline CDR1 is SGHNT and CDR2 YYREEE (reference sequence). V gave up 3 bases and J gave up 1 base, with 8 bases separating them. CDR3 nucleotides: TGTGCCAGCAGCTGGGGTGGTTCCTACGAGCAGTACTTC. It yields the protein CASSWGGSYEQYF.

The CDR3, as DNA: TGCGCCAGCCACGGGAACACTGAAGCTTTCTTT. Amino acid sequence: CASHGNTEAFF. The V gene is TRBV5-1, the J gene TRBJ1-1, with D unclear. Germline-derived CDR1 and CDR2 are SGHRS and YFSETQ. This CDR3 has 11 residues. Trimming removed 7 bases at V and 1 base at J, with 5 bases between.

Concerning this clone: One end of the junction is discordant with germline, which a read error may explain. V gene TRBV4-3 combines with J gene TRBJ1-1, with a tentative D call TRBD1 (5 bases). There are 15 residues in the CDR3. CDR1 is LGHNA and CDR2 is YSLEER in the germline V gene. The CDR3 loop reads CASSQGAGTGDEAWF. In DNA form, the CDR3 reads TGCGCCAGCAGCCAAGGTGCCGGGACGGGGGACGAGGCTTGGTTT.

V usage is TRBV19 and J usage is TRBJ2-2; D tentatively fits TRBD1 or TRBD2 (6 bases each). The germline V and J ends were trimmed by 3 bases and 8 bases, with 22 bases remaining between them. Germline V gene sequence: CDR1 LNHDA, CDR2 SQIVND (reference sequence). This CDR3 spans 17 amino acids. DNA of the CDR3: TGTGCCAGTAGTATCCCGACAACCGGGGGCCTAACAGGGGAGCTGTTTTTT. Protein sequence: CASSIPTTGGLTGELFF.

A few counts support this clone. Here the CDR3 DNA reads TGTGCCAGCAGCTTAAACCCAGGGTCTGGAAACACCATATATTTT. Translating gives CASSLNPGSGNTIYF. The chain has TRBV7-7 and TRBJ1-3; D is possibly TRBD1 (5 bases). CDR1 SSHAT and CDR2 FNYEAQ come from the germline V gene (reference sequence). Trimming pared 2 bases from V and 1 base from J, leaving 9 bases between. This CDR3 has 15 residues.

This chain joins TRBV6-5 and TRBJ2-2, with TRBD1 matching 8 bases. Germline V gene lookup returns CDR1 MNHEY and CDR2 SVGAGI. CDR3 length equals 15 residues. The V segment lost 4 bases and the J segment 2 bases; nucleotides outside the gene matches: 3. The CDR3 loop is CASSWTGINTGELFF. CDR3 DNA: TGTGCCAGCAGTTGGACAGGGATCAACACCGGGGAGCTGTTTTTT.

The chain uses TRBV6-1 and TRBJ2-2, with D unclear. CDR3 length: 15 amino acids. Trimming stripped 4 bases from V and 4 bases from J, with 13 bases between. CDR1 and CDR2 (germline): MNHNS, SASEGT. CDR3 in DNA: TGTGCCAGCAGTGTGGGCCTCGCGAGCACCGGGGAGCTGTTTTTT. Translation: CASSVGLASTGELFF.

The chain uses TRBV29-1 and TRBJ2-5, with 7 bases matching TRBD2. The V gene's germline CDR1 is SQVTM and CDR2 ANQGSEA. The CDR3 runs to 14 residues. Trimming took 2 bases from V and 2 from J; bases not matched to a gene: 5. For the CDR3, the DNA is TGCAGCGTTGAACCGACTAGCCTTCAAGAGACCCAGTACTTC. This sequence encodes CSVEPTSLQETQYF. Full variable domain (missing parts from reference TRBV29-1 and TRBJ2-5): SAVISQKPSRDICQRGTSLTIQCQVDSQVTMMFWYRQQPGQSLTLIATANQGSEATYESGFVIDKFPISRPNLTFSTLTVSNMSPEDSSIYLCSVEPTSLQETQYFGPGTRLLVL.

The CDR3 nucleotides are TGTGCCAACAGACCCCAGGGCGGGAGCTACGAGCAGTACTTC. It encodes CANRPQGGSYEQYF. This chain joins TRBV5-6 and TRBJ2-7, with TRBD2 matching over 7 bases. The germline gives CDR1 SGHDT, CDR2 YYEEEE. This CDR3 comprises 14 residues. J gave up 3 bases and V 9 bases, and 12 bases lay outside the gene matches.

The chain links TRBV29-1 to TRBJ2-2; D is unresolved. V was trimmed by 0 bases and J by 5 bases, leaving 13 bases between them. The CDR3 runs to 15 residues. The germline V gene has CDR1 SQVTM and CDR2 ANQGSEA. As DNA, the CDR3 is TGCAGCGTTGAAGAGGACCCATATAGAACCGGGGAGCTGTTTTTT. Its protein is CSVEEDPYRTGELFF.

V is TRBV9 and J is TRBJ2-3, with a possible D match to TRBD2 (5 bases). Germline CDR1 and CDR2: SGDLS and YYNGEE. V shed 0 bases and J shed 0 bases, with 11 bases lying between them. CDR3 length: 16 amino acids. The CDR3 reads CASSVASGPSTDTQYF. CDR3 DNA: TGTGCCAGCAGCGTAGCAAGCGGACCTAGCACAGATACGCAGTATTTT.

CDR3 in DNA: TGTGCCAGCAGTCTCCGGGACAGAAACCAGCCCCAGCATTTT. Translation gives CASSLRDRNQPQHF. The chain recombines TRBV27 with TRBJ1-5, with 7 bases lining up with TRBD1. After removal of 5 bases from V and 7 bases from J, the junction contained 8 bases not matched to a gene. This CDR3 has 14 residues. Germline assignment: CDR1 MNHEY and CDR2 SMNVEV (reference sequence).

The gene calls are TRBV28 and TRBJ2-7; TRBD2 matches 10 bases. V trimming: 4 bases; J trimming: 4 bases; junction bases outside the gene matches: 13. The germline V gene has CDR1 MDHEN and CDR2 SYDVKM. The CDR3 is 17 residues long. The CDR3 DNA reads TGTGCCAGCAGTTCTGGGCTCCTAGCGGGAGTCGGGTACGAGCAGTACTTC. Its protein is CASSSGLLAGVGYEQYF.

The V call is TRBV4-3, the J call TRBJ2-7, with a weak D call TRBD2 (6 bases). Trimming removed 0 bases from V and 3 bases from J, with 9 bases in between. Germline loops: CDR1 LGHNA, CDR2 YSLEER. The length of the CDR3 is 14 residues. The CDR3 here is CASSQDGRNYEQYF. DNA for the CDR3: TGCGCCAGCAGCCAAGATGGGAGGAACTACGAGCAGTACTTC.

The chain is built from TRBV28 and TRBJ1-1; D unclear. V dropped 2 bases and J dropped 3 bases, with 7 bases sitting between them. Germline CDR1 MDHEN, CDR2 SYDVKM. CDR3 size: 13 residues. CDR3 nucleotides: TGTGCCAGCAGTTTAGAGGACGACACTGAAGCTTTCTTT. Its protein is CASSLEDDTEAFF.

V is TRBV5-8 and J is TRBJ2-7; 9 bases are a match to TRBD1. The germline CDR1 and CDR2 sequences are SGHTS and YDEGEE. The CDR3 contains 16 residues. Unmatched junction bases numbered 8, after V lost 2 bases and J lost 2 bases. Here the CDR3 DNA reads TGTGCCAGCAGCTTCGGACAGGGGTCGTTTACCTACGAGCAGTACTTC. It codes for CASSFGQGSFTYEQYF.

This chain joins TRBV7-2 and TRBJ1-4, with D unclear. Germline lookup yields CDR1 SGHTA and CDR2 FQGNSA. This CDR3 contains 16 residues. Trimming left V 4 bases short and J 8 bases short, with 20 bases between. The CDR3 loop is CASSSPWAGLGEKLFF. The CDR3 coding sequence is TGTGCCAGCAGCTCCCCCTGGGCGGGGTTGGGGGAAAAACTGTTTTTT.

The chain uses TRBV7-8 and TRBJ2-1; D is uncertain. Germline V gene data show CDR1 as SGHVS and CDR2 as FQNEAQ. This CDR3 has 16 amino acids. V was trimmed by 3 bases and J by 0 bases, leaving 12 bases between them. The CDR3 loop reads CASSLTPASSYNEQFF. The CDR3 DNA follows: TGTGCCAGCAGCTTGACTCCCGCTAGCTCCTACAATGAGCAGTTCTTC.

The V call is TRBV27, the J call TRBJ2-7; 7 nucleotides line up with TRBD1. The CDR3 runs to 14 residues. The V and J ends lost 6 bases and 4 bases, in that order; junction bases with no gene match: 9. CDR1 and CDR2 from the germline V gene are MNHEY and SMNVEV (reference sequence). The CDR3 region has the DNA TGTGCCAGCAGCCCCTGGGACAGCCCATACGAGCAGTACTTC. Its translation is CASSPWDSPYEQYF.

This sequence joins TRBV6-5 and TRBJ2-2, with 8 bases aligning to TRBD2. V gave up 5 bases and J gave up 9 bases; unmatched junction bases: 5. Germline-derived CDR1 and CDR2 are MNHEY and SVGAGI. The CDR3 runs 13 residues. The CDR3 nucleotides are TGTGCCAGCAGTCCCGGGACTAGTAGGGAGCTGTTTTTT. It encodes CASSPGTSRELFF.

This clone appeared a few times. The gene calls are TRBV7-7 and TRBJ2-7, with no clear D. V lost 5 bases, J lost 3 bases, and 11 bases lay in between. The germline CDR1 and CDR2 sequences are SSHAT and FNYEAQ (reference sequence). This CDR3 contains 13 residues. In DNA form, the CDR3 reads TGTGCCAGCAGCAAGGGCCCAAACTACGAGCAGTACTTC. Amino acid sequence: CASSKGPNYEQYF.

There are a few counts of this clone. V and J are TRBV2 and TRBJ1-1; D is unclear. Trimming pared 7 bases from V and 4 bases from J, leaving 7 bases between. The CDR3 is 11 amino acids. The germline CDR1 and CDR2 sequences are SNHLY and FYNNEI. The CDR3 loop is CASTYATEAFF. CDR3 nucleotide sequence: TGTGCCAGCACCTACGCCACTGAAGCTTTCTTT.